The 17 T cell receptor beta chains listed next were all sequenced from one sample in a study of identifying expanded T cells in peripheral blood (dated by TCRdb to between 2018 and 2021). The library came from the immunoSEQ multiplex PCR assay. The table comes from immuneACCESS by way of TCRdb, which keeps in-frame sequences with V and J called. Part of the clones is missing from these tables; in studies checked, under half for an unresolved V gene and the rest for unknown reasons. Recorded for this sample are under 150,000 clones; 84% of them occurred a single time. 3% to 4% of the sample is taken by the ten largest. Sequenced material: blood. These TCRs come from a person aged 18 to 75 in good health.

The CDR3 protein is CASSQVGMNTEAFF. In DNA form, the CDR3 reads TGCGCCAGCAGCCAAGTTGGAATGAACACTGAAGCTTTCTTT. The rearrangement links TRBV4-1 to TRBJ1-1; D unclear. This CDR3 contains 14 residues. The germline V gene has CDR1 MGHRA and CDR2 YSYEKL. V lost 1 base and J lost 0, with 6 bases in between.

This sequence joins TRBV29-1 and TRBJ2-1, with TRBD1 matching over 7 bases. V lost 5 bases, J lost 4 bases, and 2 bases stayed unmatched. CDR3 length equals 12 residues. Germline V CDR1 and CDR2: SQVTM, ANQGSEA. The chain's CDR3 is CSVRQGYNEQFF. The CDR3 region has the DNA TGCAGCGTTAGACAGGGTTACAATGAGCAGTTCTTC.

The chain recombines TRBV29-1 with TRBJ1-2; 7 bases agree with TRBD1. After removal of 6 bases from V and 3 bases from J, the junction contained 13 bases not matched to a gene. Germline CDR1 SQVTM, CDR2 ANQGSEA. There are 15 residues in the CDR3. Written as DNA, the CDR3 is TGCAGCGTCCCCCCTCCGACAGGGATACACTATGGCTACACCTTC. As protein: CSVPPPTGIHYGYTF.

V and J are TRBV7-2 and TRBJ1-5; 8 bases agree with TRBD1. This CDR3 spans 15 amino acids. CDR1 and CDR2 (germline): SGHTA, FQGNSA. The junction had 5 bases not matched to a gene; V was cut back by 3 bases and J by 4 bases. DNA for the CDR3: TGTGCCAGCAGCTTCTCAGGGGGCGGGAATCAGCCCCAGCATTTT. This gives the protein CASSFSGGGNQPQHF.

The gene calls are TRBV29-1 and TRBJ1-2, with unresolved D. The CDR3 runs to 16 residues. Germline values: CDR1 SQVTM, CDR2 ANQGSEA. Trimming removed 4 bases from V and 2 bases from J, with 20 bases in between. The CDR3: CSVAHADISLNYGYTF. CDR3 nucleotide sequence: TGCAGCGTTGCGCACGCAGACATCTCGCTAAACTATGGCTACACCTTC.

This clone has only a few counts. This rearrangement joins TRBV18 to TRBJ1-6; 7 bases align to TRBD1. CDR1 and CDR2 from the germline V gene are KGHSH and LQKENI. This CDR3 has 16 residues. V was clipped by 2 bases and J by 15 bases; unmatched bases: 16. The CDR3 DNA reads TGTGCCAGCTCACCAGGAACGTTTCGGACAGGTCACAACCTCCACTTT. Amino acid sequence: CASSPGTFRTGHNLHF.

This clone has a single count. The chain joins TRBV19 to TRBJ2-7, with D perhaps TRBD2 (6 bases). This CDR3 contains 14 residues. CDR1 is LNHDA and CDR2 is SQIVND in the germline V gene (reference sequence). Trimming shortened V by 4 bases and J by 2 bases, and 12 bases separated the two germline ends. The CDR3, as DNA: TGTGCCAGTAGTAGGGCGGCGGGGCCCTACGAGCAGTACTTC. Protein: CASSRAAGPYEQYF.

The chain couples TRBV30 to TRBJ2-7; 8 bases agree with TRBD2. This CDR3 region has 13 residues. The germline CDR1 and CDR2 sequences are GTSNPN and SVGIG (reference sequence). The V and J ends lost 4 bases and 4 bases, in that order; junction bases with no gene match: 6. CDR3 in amino acids: CAWKAGVSYEQYF. The CDR3 nucleotides read TGTGCCTGGAAAGCGGGGGTTTCATACGAGCAGTACTTC. The full variable domain, with the rest looked up from reference TRBV30 and TRBJ2-7, is SQTIHQWPATLVQPVGSPLSLECTVEGTSNPNLYWYRQAAGRGLQLLFYSVGIGQISSEVPQNLSASRPQDRQFILSSKKLLLSDSGFYLCAWKAGVSYEQYFGPGTRLTVT.

The gene calls are TRBV6-5 and TRBJ1-4; no clear D gene. Germline-derived CDR1 and CDR2 are MNHEY and SVGAGI. The CDR3 is 15 residues long. The V end lost 6 bases, the J end lost 0 bases, and 11 bases lay between the germline ends. In nucleotides, the CDR3 is TGTGCCAGCAGGGACGGAACTGCAACTAATGAAAAACTGTTTTTT. Encoded protein: CASRDGTATNEKLFF.

This clone was seen a few times. The chain is built from TRBV27 and TRBJ1-1, with a weak D call TRBD1 (6 bases). V was pared by 8 bases and J by 6 bases, with 10 bases between. The germline gives CDR1 MNHEY, CDR2 SMNVEV (reference sequence). The CDR3 is made up of 11 amino acids. CDR3 protein: CASAKGAEAFF. CDR3 sequence (DNA): TGTGCCAGCGCCAAGGGGGCTGAAGCTTTCTTT.

The chain combines TRBV5-1 with TRBJ2-5; D gene ambiguous. With 2 bases removed from V and 2 bases from J, the gap between germline ends came to 4 bases. Germline CDR1 is SGHRS and CDR2 is YFSETQ. CDR3 length: 12 residues. CDR3 nucleotides: TGCGCCAGCAGCTTAGTACAAGAGACCCAGTACTTC. Its translation: CASSLVQETQYF. The full variable domain, rest sourced from reference TRBV5-1 and TRBJ2-5, is KAGVTQTPRYLIKTRGQQVTLSCSPISGHRSVSWYQQTPGQGLQFLFEYFSETQRNKGNFPGRFSGRQFSNSRSEMNVSTLELGDSALYLCASSLVQETQYFGPGTRLLVL.

This chain uses TRBV27 with TRBJ2-2; TRBD2 matches at 10 bases. The CDR3 is 15 residues long. Losses at the gene ends were 5 bases for V and 6 bases for J; bases not matched to a gene: 6. Germline CDR1 MNHEY, CDR2 SMNVEV (reference sequence). CDR3 nucleotides: TGTGCCAGCAGTACGCTAGCGGGGGCCTCCGGGGAGCTGTTTTTT. As protein: CASSTLAGASGELFF.

The J gene is TRBJ2-1, the V gene TRBV29-1; a possible D gene is TRBD1 (7 bases). CDR1 is SQVTM, CDR2 ANQGSEA, per germline. Deletions cut 4 bases from V and 9 bases from J, with 13 bases between. There are 12 residues in the CDR3. The CDR3 DNA sequence: TGCAGCGTTGCCTCCCAGGGGGGTGAGCAGTTCTTC. Protein sequence: CSVASQGGEQFF.

The V and J genes are TRBV25-1 and TRBJ1-2; D is unclear. Between the trimmed V and J ends, which lost 5 bases and 4 bases, there was a span of 8 bases. CDR3 length equals 12 residues. Germline loops: CDR1 MGHDK, CDR2 SYGVNS. The CDR3 DNA is TGTGCCAGCAGTAACCCGACCTATGGCTACACCTTC. This codes for CASSNPTYGYTF.

This sequence joins TRBV2 and TRBJ2-3; 11 bases line up with TRBD2. CDR3 length equals 15 residues. V dropped 6 bases and J dropped 8; count of bases not matched to a gene: 10. The germline V gene has CDR1 SNHLY and CDR2 FYNNEI. Here the CDR3 reads CASSDLAGGLGTQYF. DNA of the CDR3: TGTGCCAGCAGCGATCTAGCGGGGGGACTTGGTACGCAGTATTTT.

The CDR3 here is CASNTYGGGKEGYTF. CDR3 nucleotides: TGTGCCAGCAACACCTACGGCGGCGGTAAAGAGGGCTACACCTTC. This chain links TRBV25-1 with TRBJ1-2; D not certain. Trimming took off 7 bases at V and 8 bases at J, with 23 bases between the two ends. This CDR3 is built from 15 residues. Germline V gene data show CDR1 as MGHDK and CDR2 as SYGVNS.

This chain joins TRBV7-3 and TRBJ1-2, with D hard to call. The V and J ends lost 3 bases and 2 bases respectively, with 7 bases between them. This CDR3 spans 13 amino acids. The germline V gene has CDR1 SGHTA and CDR2 FQGTGA. The CDR3 is CASSFGPNYGYTF. Written as DNA, the CDR3 is TGTGCCAGCAGCTTCGGACCCAACTATGGCTACACCTTC.